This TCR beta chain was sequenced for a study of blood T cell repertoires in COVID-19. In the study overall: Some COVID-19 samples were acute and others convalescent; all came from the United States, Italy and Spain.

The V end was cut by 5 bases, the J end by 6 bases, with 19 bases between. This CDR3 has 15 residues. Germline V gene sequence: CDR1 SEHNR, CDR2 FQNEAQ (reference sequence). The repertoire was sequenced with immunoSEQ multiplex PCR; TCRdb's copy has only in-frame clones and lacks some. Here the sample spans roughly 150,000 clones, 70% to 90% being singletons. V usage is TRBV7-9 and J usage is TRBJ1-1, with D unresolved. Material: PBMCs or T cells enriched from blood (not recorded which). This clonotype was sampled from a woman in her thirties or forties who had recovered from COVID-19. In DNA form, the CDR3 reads TGTGCCAGCAGCCCATCTACCGGGTTGCCGGCTGAAGCTTTCTTT. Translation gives CASSPSTGLPAEAFF.